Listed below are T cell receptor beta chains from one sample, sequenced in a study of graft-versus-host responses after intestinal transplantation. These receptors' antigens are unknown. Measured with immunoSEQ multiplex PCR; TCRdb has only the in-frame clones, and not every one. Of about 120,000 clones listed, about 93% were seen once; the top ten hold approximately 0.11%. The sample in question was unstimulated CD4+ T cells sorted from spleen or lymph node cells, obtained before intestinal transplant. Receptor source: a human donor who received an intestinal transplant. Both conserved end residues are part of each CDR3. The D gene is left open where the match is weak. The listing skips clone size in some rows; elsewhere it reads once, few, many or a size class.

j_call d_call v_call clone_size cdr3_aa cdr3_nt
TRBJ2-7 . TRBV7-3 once CASSLIGTRLSYEQYF TGTGCCAGCAGCTTAATCGGTACGAGGCTCTCCTACGAGCAGTACTTC
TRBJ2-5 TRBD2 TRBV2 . CASSRTLADQETQYF TGTGCCAGCAGTCGCACTCTAGCGGACCAAGAGACCCAGTACTTC
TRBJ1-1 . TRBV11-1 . CASSLVGGTGTEAFF TGTGCCAGCAGCTTAGTAGGGGGAACAGGAACTGAAGCTTTCTTT
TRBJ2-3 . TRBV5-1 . CASSPLEWSTQYF TGCGCCAGCAGCCCCCTCGAGTGGAGTACGCAGTATTTT
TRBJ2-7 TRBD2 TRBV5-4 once CASSLGSLAGRLVPYEQYF TGTGCCAGCAGCTTGGGATCCCTAGCGGGACGCCTAGTTCCCTACGAGCAGTACTTC
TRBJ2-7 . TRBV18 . CASSPPGWGAYEQYF TGTGCCAGCTCACCACCGGGGTGGGGGGCCTACGAGCAGTACTTC
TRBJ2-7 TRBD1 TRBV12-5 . CASGLGPGGGYEQYF TGTGCTAGTGGTTTGGGGCCAGGGGGTGGTTACGAGCAGTACTTC
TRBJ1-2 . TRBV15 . CATSRDKVRYGYTF TGTGCCACCAGCAGAGATAAGGTTAGGTATGGCTACACCTTC
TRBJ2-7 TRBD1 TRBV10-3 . CAGGGQGYEQYF TGTGCCGGGGGGGGACAGGGCTACGAGCAGTACTTC
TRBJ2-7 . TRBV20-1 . CSAREDLKEYF TGCAGTGCTAGAGAGGACCTAAAGGAGTACTTC